The 22 T cell receptor beta chains below were found in one sample sequenced in a study of CXCR3-negative and CXCR3-positive naive CD8 T cells. In preparing the TRB cDNA libraries, 5' RACE with UMI labels was used. From its re-call of the 5' RACE reads, TCRdb lists each CDR3 protein once, without DNA. The table gives tens of thousands of distinct CDR3 sequences; the top ten clones make up 1.1% of it. The material sequenced was naive CXCR3- CD8+ T cells from blood. As for subset: CD45RO-CCR7+CD27+CD95- naive CD8+ T cells lacking CXCR3 (TNR3-). Every receptor here comes from a human donor in good health. Some clones in this sample may be carry-over from other donors' samples.

The rearrangement joins TRBV29-1 to TRBJ1-1. The CDR3 consists of 11 residues. Germline lookup yields CDR1 SQVTM and CDR2 ANQGSEA. CDR3 protein: CSVGKYTEAFF.

The chain recombines TRBV12-3 or TRBV12-4 with TRBJ1-1; as DNA is missing, the TRBD1 call by TCRdb cannot be tested. The CDR3 has 13 amino acids. The CDR3: CASGLGGDTEAFF.

V is TRBV27 and J is TRBJ2-7; TCRdb reports TRBD1, a call that lacks DNA to check it against. This CDR3 is 15 amino acids long. Germline CDR1 is MNHEY and CDR2 is SMNVEV (reference sequence). CDR3 amino acids: CASSFSDRYSYEQYF.

This chain uses TRBV11-2 with TRBJ2-1. Per the germline V gene, CDR1 is SGHAT and CDR2 is FQNNGV. The CDR3 runs to 16 residues. The CDR3 is CASSLDVIRIMDEQFF.

This rearrangement joins TRBV4-1 to TRBJ2-5; TCRdb's D gene call, TRBD1, goes unchecked for lack of DNA. The CDR3 loop spans 18 amino acids. CDR1 is MGHRA, CDR2 YSYEKL, per germline. CDR3 protein: CASSQETSGQGFKETQYF.

The chain has TRBV7-2 and TRBJ2-3; TCRdb indicates TRBD2, and absent DNA this call remains unverified. The CDR3 is 15 residues long. Germline loops: CDR1 SGHTA, CDR2 FQGNSA. This CDR3 reads CASSLAAGDPNTQYF.

The rearrangement joins TRBV12-3 or TRBV12-4 to TRBJ2-3. The CDR3 contains 13 residues. The chain's CDR3 is CASSELAADTQYF.

V is TRBV7-6 and J is TRBJ2-3; with no DNA, the TCRdb D assignment of TRBD1 cannot be verified. This CDR3 is 14 amino acids long. Germline V lookup: CDR1 SGHVS, CDR2 FNYEAQ. Here the CDR3 reads CASSLMGPTDTQYF.

J is TRBJ2-2 and V is TRBV6-1. Germline-derived CDR1 and CDR2 are MNHNS and SASEGT. This CDR3 has 14 residues. CDR3 in amino acids: CATLWQRYTGELFF.

The chain recombines TRBV2 with TRBJ2-7; TCRdb calls TRBD1, which cannot be checked without DNA. Germline loops: CDR1 SNHLY, CDR2 FYNNEI. There are 17 residues in the CDR3. The CDR3 here is CASSVDRRDRVSYEQYF.

The genes are TRBV18 and TRBJ2-1; absent DNA, TCRdb's TRBD2 call cannot be checked. CDR1 KGHSH and CDR2 LQKENI come from the germline V gene. This CDR3 spans 13 amino acids. CDR3 sequence reads: CASSPLGDDEQFF. The full variable domain, in which reference TRBV18 and TRBJ2-1 provide the parts outside the CDR3, is NAGVMQNPRHLVRRRGQEARLRCSPMKGHSHVYWYRQLPEEGLKFMVYLQKENIIDESGMPKERFSAEFPKEGPSILRIQQVVRGDSAAYFCASSPLGDDEQFFGPGTRLTVL.

V gene TRBV4-3 combines with J gene TRBJ1-1. Germline assignment: CDR1 LGHNA and CDR2 YSLEER. The CDR3 extends over 15 amino acids. The CDR3 sequence: CASSQDLSKATEAFF.

The chain is built from TRBV14 and TRBJ2-5; TCRdb indicates TRBD2, and absent DNA this call remains unverified. CDR1 is SGHDN and CDR2 is FVKESK in the germline V gene. The CDR3 has 15 amino acids. CDR3 amino acids: CASSQAGTRQETQYF.

The rearrangement links TRBV5-1 to TRBJ2-7; the TRBD1 assignment by TCRdb is unverifiable without DNA. CDR3 length: 14 amino acids. CDR1 is SGHRS and CDR2 is YFSETQ in the germline V gene. CDR3 sequence: CASSDGHKAYEQYF.

The chain is built from TRBV7-9 and TRBJ2-2; the D call of TRBD1 rests on TCRdb alone, since no DNA is present to check it. This CDR3 is 16 amino acids long. From germline, CDR1 is SEHNR and CDR2 FQNEAQ (reference sequence). CDR3 residues: CASSQDTGGNTGELFF.

This chain joins TRBV10-1 and TRBJ2-7; TCRdb indicates TRBD1, and absent DNA this call remains unverified. CDR3 length: 18 residues. Per germline, CDR1 WNHNN and CDR2 SYGVQD (reference sequence). The CDR3 loop is CASSGRERQVWVYYEQYF.

The chain has TRBV15 and TRBJ1-2. Germline V gives CDR1 LNHNV, CDR2 YYDKDF (reference sequence). There are 15 residues in the CDR3. The CDR3 reads CATSPPPALGYGYTF.

This chain joins TRBV7-9 and TRBJ2-5; TCRdb picks TRBD1, but there is no DNA to check that call. This CDR3 is 14 amino acids long. The germline CDR1 and CDR2 sequences are SEHNR and FQNEAQ (reference sequence). The CDR3 loop reads CASSTGGLGETQYF.

The CDR3 region is CATSRDRPITGELFF. The chain employs TRBV15 and TRBJ2-2. Germline V gene data show CDR1 as LNHNV and CDR2 as YYDKDF (reference sequence). There are 15 residues in the CDR3.

This chain connects TRBV7-6 to TRBJ2-5; TCRdb picks TRBD2, but there is no DNA to check that call. CDR1 and CDR2 from the germline V gene are SGHVS and FNYEAQ. This CDR3 has 15 amino acids. Here the CDR3 reads CASSLARRGLETQYF.

The rearrangement joins TRBV12-3 or TRBV12-4 to TRBJ2-2; the TCRdb call, TRBD1, lacks DNA for checking. This CDR3 comprises 15 residues. This CDR3 is CASIDYRVGTGELFF.

This chain links TRBV29-1 with TRBJ2-3; no DNA is available, so the TRBD1 call from TCRdb remains unchecked. The CDR3 is 11 amino acids. Germline V gene lookup returns CDR1 SQVTM and CDR2 ANQGSEA. CDR3 protein: CSGRGADTQYF.